The 25 T cell receptor beta chains in this list originate from one sample, sequenced in a study of cytomegalovirus exposure and HLA in healthy donors. With 60 Vbeta and 13 Jbeta primers, the PCR was carried out. TCRdb's copy holds only in-frame clones and misses some; the assay was immunoSEQ multiplex PCR. The sample yields just under 95,000 clones, about 84% seen once. The sequenced material came from PBMCs. These receptors were collected from a girl aged 2 to 10 in good health and CMV-seropositive.

This clone appeared once. V and J are TRBV30 and TRBJ2-7; no clear D. This CDR3 spans 13 amino acids. Germline CDR1 GTSNPN, CDR2 SVGIG (reference sequence). Trimming cost V 0 bases and J 2 bases, with 8 bases left between them. The CDR3 protein is CAWSVTLTYEQYF. DNA of the CDR3: TGTGCCTGGAGTGTTACGCTAACCTACGAGCAGTACTTC.

The rearrangement links TRBV15 to TRBJ2-7, with 10 positions matching TRBD1. The CDR3 runs to 14 residues. V lost 3 bases and J lost 7; bases outside the gene matches: 6. Germline assignment: CDR1 LNHNV and CDR2 YYDKDF (reference sequence). The CDR3 reads CATSSGTGVLEQYF. In DNA, the CDR3 is TGTGCCACCAGCAGTGGGACAGGGGTTTTAGAGCAGTACTTC.

This chain links TRBV29-1 with TRBJ2-1, with 11 bases identical to TRBD2. The V gene's germline CDR1 is SQVTM and CDR2 ANQGSEA. The CDR3 runs to 16 residues. V was pared by 2 bases and J by 5 bases, with 8 bases of the junction left unmatched. CDR3 in DNA: TGCAGCGTTGAACAAGGTACTAGCGGGAGCCACAATGAGCAGTTCTTC. Amino acid sequence: CSVEQGTSGSHNEQFF.

This clone was counted between two and nine times. This chain links TRBV5-1 with TRBJ1-1, with D perhaps matching TRBD1 (5 bases). V shed 4 bases and J shed 0 bases, with 13 bases lying between them. The germline V gene encodes CDR1 SGHRS and CDR2 YFSETQ. This CDR3 is built from 15 residues. CDR3 residues: CASSASRVVNTEAFF. CDR3 nucleotide sequence: TGCGCCAGCAGCGCCAGCAGGGTAGTGAACACTGAAGCTTTCTTT.

This clone has a single count. The chain combines TRBV11-3 with TRBJ2-2, with TRBD2 as a possible D gene (5 bases). Germline values: CDR1 SGHNT, CDR2 YENEEA. The CDR3 has 16 residues. Trimming pared 5 bases from V and 1 base from J, leaving 14 bases between. The CDR3 sequence is CASSLRETQNTGELFF. The CDR3 nucleotides are TGTGCCAGCAGCCTTAGGGAGACACAGAACACCGGGGAGCTGTTTTTT.

V usage is TRBV5-1 and J usage is TRBJ2-7; 9 bases map to TRBD1. The CDR3 has 12 residues. J gave up 3 bases and V 7 bases, and 2 bases lay outside the gene matches. Germline values: CDR1 SGHRS, CDR2 YFSETQ. The CDR3 reads CASRDRVYEQYF. In DNA, the CDR3 is TGCGCCAGCCGGGACAGGGTCTACGAGCAGTACTTC.

The chain carries TRBV5-1 and TRBJ2-7, with 8 bases lining up with TRBD1. V shed 2 bases and J 5 bases; nucleotides not matched to a gene: 6. Germline V CDR1 and CDR2: SGHRS, YFSETQ. The CDR3 covers 14 residues. CDR3 nucleotides: TGCGCCAGCAGCTTACCGGGACAGGTTCACGAGCAGTACTTC. It translates to CASSLPGQVHEQYF. The full variable domain, with the rest looked up from reference TRBV5-1 and TRBJ2-7, is KAGVTQTPRYLIKTRGQQVTLSCSPISGHRSVSWYQQTPGQGLQFLFEYFSETQRNKGNFPGRFSGRQFSNSRSEMNVSTLELGDSALYLCASSLPGQVHEQYFGPGTRLTVT.

The genes are TRBV7-6 and TRBJ1-3; TRBD1 aligns across 7 bases. Looked up from germline, CDR1 is SGHVS and CDR2 is FNYEAQ. The CDR3 has 14 residues. The ends lost 6 bases at V and 4 bases at J; junction bases unmatched: 6. CDR3 residues: CASRPTGDGNTIYF. The CDR3 DNA is TGTGCCAGCAGGCCCACAGGGGACGGAAACACCATATATTTT. The full variable domain, with the rest looked up from reference TRBV7-6 and TRBJ1-3, is GAGVSQSPRYKVTKRGQDVALRCDPISGHVSLYWYRQALGQGPEFLTYFNYEAQQDKSGLPNDRFSAERPEGSISTLTIQRTEQRDSAMYRCASRPTGDGNTIYFGEGSWLTVV.

J is TRBJ1-2 and V is TRBV5-1, with TRBD1 matching over 7 bases. J gave up 1 base and V 7 bases, and 7 bases lay outside the gene matches. This CDR3 is 14 amino acids long. In germline, CDR1 is SGHRS, CDR2 YFSETQ. The CDR3 nucleotides are TGCGCCAGCTCGTGGGACAGTATTAACTATGGCTACACCTTC. Protein product: CASSWDSINYGYTF.

V and J are TRBV6-5 and TRBJ2-5; D is possibly TRBD2 (6 bases). Germline-derived CDR1 and CDR2 are MNHEY and SVGAGI. Trimming took 2 bases from V and 5 from J, leaving 12 bases between them. The CDR3 is made up of 14 amino acids. CDR3 residues: CASSYAGGTETQYF. As DNA, the CDR3 is TGTGCCAGCAGTTACGCCGGGGGTACGGAGACCCAGTACTTC.

The V and J genes are TRBV5-1 and TRBJ1-1; the D is unclear. The germline gives CDR1 SGHRS, CDR2 YFSETQ. This CDR3 spans 14 amino acids. Trimming removed 3 bases from V and 7 bases from J, with 16 bases in between. The CDR3 protein is CASSSPGPPGEAFF. The CDR3 coding sequence is TGCGCCAGCAGCTCGCCGGGTCCTCCGGGTGAAGCTTTCTTT.

This clone was counted only a few times. The V call is TRBV30, the J call TRBJ2-7; 7 bases are shared with TRBD1. The germline V gene encodes CDR1 GTSNPN and CDR2 SVGIG (reference sequence). The length of the CDR3 is 12 residues. The CDR3: CARQTGANEQYF. In DNA form, the CDR3 reads TGTGCTCGTCAAACAGGGGCTAACGAGCAGTACTTC.

This clone has only one observation. This chain joins TRBV18 and TRBJ2-7, with 9 positions matching TRBD1. Per the germline V gene, CDR1 is KGHSH and CDR2 is LQKENI. V was clipped by 4 bases and J by 0 bases; unmatched bases: 4. CDR3 length: 15 amino acids. This CDR3 is CASSQETGGSYEQYF. The CDR3 nucleotides read TGTGCCAGCTCACAGGAGACAGGGGGCTCCTACGAGCAGTACTTC.

Only one count was recorded for this clone. The rearrangement uses TRBV6-1 and TRBJ1-5; D remains unclear. The CDR3 loop spans 15 amino acids. Trimming pared 1 base from V and 0 bases from J, leaving 7 bases between. Germline loops: CDR1 MNHNS, CDR2 SASEGT. The CDR3 DNA reads as TGTGCCAGCAGTGAAGTCGGTTATAGCAATCAGCCCCAGCATTTT. It yields the protein CASSEVGYSNQPQHF.

This CDR3 reads CASSQATGGPYEQYF. Written as DNA, the CDR3 is TGTGCCAGCAGCCAAGCCACAGGGGGCCCCTACGAGCAGTACTTC. The chain has TRBV28 and TRBJ2-7; 9 bases fit TRBD1. Per the germline V gene, CDR1 is MDHEN and CDR2 is SYDVKM. Losses at the gene ends were 6 bases for V and 2 bases for J; bases not matched to a gene: 8. The CDR3 is made up of 15 amino acids.

This sequence joins TRBV14 and TRBJ1-4, with D possibly TRBD1 on 5 matching bases. The length of the CDR3 is 14 residues. Looked up from germline, CDR1 is SGHDN and CDR2 is FVKESK. V was shortened by 1 base and J by 9 bases, with 12 bases between the two germline ends. The CDR3 DNA follows: TGTGCCAGCAGCCAAGGAGTTCAGGGCCAAAAACTGTTTTTT. Amino acid sequence: CASSQGVQGQKLFF.

The chain links TRBV28 to TRBJ1-2; a possible D gene is TRBD1 (5 bases). Germline V gene data show CDR1 as MDHEN and CDR2 as SYDVKM. V lost 1 base and J 12 bases, leaving 21 bases between the germline ends. The CDR3 runs to 15 residues. CDR3 protein: CASSLSPPGSIAHTF. In DNA, the CDR3 is TGTGCCAGCAGTTTATCTCCACCAGGGTCAATCGCGCACACCTTC.

The gene calls are TRBV25-1 and TRBJ1-2, with a tentative D call TRBD1 (5 bases). Germline lookup yields CDR1 MGHDK and CDR2 SYGVNS. The CDR3 runs 12 residues. V was cut by 4 bases and J by 4 bases, with 7 bases left in between. CDR3 DNA sequence: TGTGCCAGCAGTGGAGACAGCTATGGCTACACCTTC. It codes for CASSGDSYGYTF.

This chain uses TRBV4-1 with TRBJ2-5, with a tentative D call TRBD2 (6 bases). The end of the DNA is better explained by TRBJ2-7, so the J call may be wrong. The CDR3 is 15 amino acids. The germline V gene has CDR1 MGHRA and CDR2 YSYEKL. CDR3 sequence reads: CASSRGGRITYEQYF. CDR3 coding DNA: TGCGCCAGCAGCCGGGGAGGCAGGATAACCTACGAGCAGTACTTC.

The chain uses TRBV5-1 and TRBJ2-1; no firm D call. The germline gives CDR1 SGHRS, CDR2 YFSETQ. The germline V and J ends were trimmed by 5 bases and 0 bases, with 15 bases remaining between them. The CDR3 is 16 residues long. CDR3 DNA: TGCGCCAGCAGTACTGCCGCTCCGAGCTCCTACAATGAGCAGTTCTTC. Amino acids: CASSTAAPSSYNEQFF.

The chain is built from TRBV5-1 and TRBJ1-1, with 9 positions matching TRBD1. Germline V gene sequence: CDR1 SGHRS, CDR2 YFSETQ. After removal of 4 bases from V and 10 bases from J, the junction contained 2 bases not matched to a gene. The CDR3 is 11 amino acids. The DNA for the CDR3 is TGCGCCAGCAGCCCGGGACAGGGAGCTTTCTTT. Its translation is CASSPGQGAFF. Filled out from reference TRBV5-1 and TRBJ1-1, the complete variable domain reads KAGVTQTPRYLIKTRGQQVTLSCSPISGHRSVSWYQQTPGQGLQFLFEYFSETQRNKGNFPGRFSGRQFSNSRSEMNVSTLELGDSALYLCASSPGQGAFFGQGTRLTVV.

This chain uses TRBV5-6 with TRBJ2-1; no definite D call. Per the germline V gene, CDR1 is SGHDT and CDR2 is YYEEEE. The CDR3 length is 12 residues. V lost 0 bases and J 10 bases, leaving 8 bases between the germline ends. For the CDR3, the DNA is TGTGCCAGCAGCTTGGAAGCAAACGAGCAGTTCTTC. This gives the protein CASSLEANEQFF.

The chain links TRBV6-1 to TRBJ2-7; possibly TRBD1 for D (5 bases). This CDR3 spans 10 amino acids. Trimming pared 7 bases from V and 6 bases from J, leaving 7 bases between. Germline lookup yields CDR1 MNHNS and CDR2 SASEGT. The chain's CDR3 is CASTQGEQYF. The CDR3 bases are TGTGCCAGCACTCAGGGCGAGCAGTACTTC.

This clone has just a few counts. The chain is built from TRBV6-5 and TRBJ2-5; the match to TRBD1 covers 7 bases. The CDR3 contains 14 residues. Germline trimming cut 5 bases from V and 5 bases from J; bases unmatched to any gene: 8. Per germline, CDR1 MNHEY and CDR2 SVGAGI. The CDR3 sequence is CASSPTGLRETQYF. In DNA form, the CDR3 reads TGTGCCAGCAGTCCGACAGGGCTTCGGGAGACCCAGTACTTC.

This clone is a singleton in its sample. V usage is TRBV9 and J usage is TRBJ2-7; 9 bases match TRBD2. CDR3 size: 19 residues. The trim removed 0 bases at V and 3 bases at J, leaving 16 bases unmatched. CDR1 and CDR2 from the germline V gene are SGDLS and YYNGEE. The CDR3 region has the DNA TGTGCCAGCAGCGTAGATGAGTTGGGGCTAGCGGGAATAAGCTACGAGCAGTACTTC. Translation gives CASSVDELGLAGISYEQYF.